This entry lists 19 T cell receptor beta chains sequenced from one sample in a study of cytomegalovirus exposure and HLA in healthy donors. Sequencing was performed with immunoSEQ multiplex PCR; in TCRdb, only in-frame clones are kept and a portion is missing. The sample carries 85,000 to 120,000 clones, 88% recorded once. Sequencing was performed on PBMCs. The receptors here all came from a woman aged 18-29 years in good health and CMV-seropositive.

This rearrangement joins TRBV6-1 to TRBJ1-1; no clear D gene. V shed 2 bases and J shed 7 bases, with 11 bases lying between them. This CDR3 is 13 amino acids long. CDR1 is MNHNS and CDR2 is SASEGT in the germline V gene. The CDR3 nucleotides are TGTGCCAGCAGTGAAAGCATGAGGTATGAAGCTTTCTTT. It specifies CASSESMRYEAFF.

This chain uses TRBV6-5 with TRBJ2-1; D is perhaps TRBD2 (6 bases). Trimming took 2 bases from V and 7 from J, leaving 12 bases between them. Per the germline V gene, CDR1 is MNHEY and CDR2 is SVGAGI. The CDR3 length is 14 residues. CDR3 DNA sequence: TGTGCCAGCAGTTACGACGTAGCGGAAAATGAGCAGTTCTTC. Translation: CASSYDVAENEQFF.

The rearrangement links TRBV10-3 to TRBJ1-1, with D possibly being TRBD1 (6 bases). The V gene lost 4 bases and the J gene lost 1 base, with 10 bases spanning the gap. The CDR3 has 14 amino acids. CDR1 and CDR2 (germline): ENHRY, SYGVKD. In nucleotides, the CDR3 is TGTGCCATCAGTGGTACAGGGACGAACACTGAAGCTTTCTTT. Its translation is CAISGTGTNTEAFF.

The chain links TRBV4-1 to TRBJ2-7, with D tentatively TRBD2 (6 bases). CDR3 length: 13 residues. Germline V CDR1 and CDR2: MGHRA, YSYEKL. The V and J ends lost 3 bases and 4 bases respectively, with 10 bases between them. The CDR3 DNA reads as TGCGCCAGCAGCCAGGCCGGGACTTACGAGCAGTACTTC. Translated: CASSQAGTYEQYF.

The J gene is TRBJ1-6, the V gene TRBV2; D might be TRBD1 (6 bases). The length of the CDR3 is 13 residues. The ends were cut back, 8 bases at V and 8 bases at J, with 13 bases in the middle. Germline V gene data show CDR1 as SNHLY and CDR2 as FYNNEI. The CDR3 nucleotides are TGTGCCAGCGACAAAGGACAGTATTCACCCCTCCACTTT. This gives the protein CASDKGQYSPLHF.

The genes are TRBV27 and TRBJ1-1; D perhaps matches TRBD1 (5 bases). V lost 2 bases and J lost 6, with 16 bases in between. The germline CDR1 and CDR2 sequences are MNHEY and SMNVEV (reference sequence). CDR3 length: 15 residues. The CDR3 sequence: CASSLMGGSRAEAFF. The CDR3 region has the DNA TGTGCCAGCAGTTTAATGGGGGGGTCTAGGGCTGAAGCTTTCTTT.

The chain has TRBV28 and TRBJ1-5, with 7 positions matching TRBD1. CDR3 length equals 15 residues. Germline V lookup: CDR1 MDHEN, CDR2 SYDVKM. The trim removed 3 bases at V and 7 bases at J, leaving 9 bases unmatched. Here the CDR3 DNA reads TGTGCCAGCAGTTTGCCTGACAGGGCCCGGCAGCCCCAGCATTTT. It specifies CASSLPDRARQPQHF.

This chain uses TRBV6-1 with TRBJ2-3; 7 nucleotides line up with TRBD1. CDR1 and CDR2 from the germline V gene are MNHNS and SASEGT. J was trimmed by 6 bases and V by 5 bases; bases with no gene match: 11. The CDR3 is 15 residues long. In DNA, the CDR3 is TGTGCCAGCAGTAACCACGACAGGGTTCAGGATACGCAGTATTTT. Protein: CASSNHDRVQDTQYF.

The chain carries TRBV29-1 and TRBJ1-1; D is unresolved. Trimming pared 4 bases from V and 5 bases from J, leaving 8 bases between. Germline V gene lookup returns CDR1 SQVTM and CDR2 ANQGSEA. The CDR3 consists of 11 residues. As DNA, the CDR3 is TGCAGCGTTGTGGCGGGGACTGAAGCTTTCTTT. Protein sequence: CSVVAGTEAFF.

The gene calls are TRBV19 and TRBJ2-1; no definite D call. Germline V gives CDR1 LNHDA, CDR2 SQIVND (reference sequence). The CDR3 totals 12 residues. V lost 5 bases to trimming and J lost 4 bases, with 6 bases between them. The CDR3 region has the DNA TGTGCCAGTAGTGTATTTTACAATGAGCAGTTCTTC. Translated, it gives CASSVFYNEQFF.

The CDR3 DNA reads as TGTGCCAGCAGACAAACACAGGTCTCCTGGGGTGGCTACACCTTC. It yields the protein CASRQTQVSWGGYTF. The genes are TRBV28 and TRBJ1-2; maybe TRBD1 (5 bases). The CDR3 totals 15 residues. Per the germline V gene, CDR1 is MDHEN and CDR2 is SYDVKM. The germline V and J ends were trimmed by 6 bases and 7 bases, with 21 bases remaining between them.

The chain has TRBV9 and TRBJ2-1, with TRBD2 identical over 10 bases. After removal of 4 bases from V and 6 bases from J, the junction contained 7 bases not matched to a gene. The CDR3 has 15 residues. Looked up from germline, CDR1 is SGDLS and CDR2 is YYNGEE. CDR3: CASSLSGGAFNEQFF. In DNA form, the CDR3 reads TGTGCCAGCAGCTTAAGCGGGGGGGCTTTCAATGAGCAGTTCTTC.

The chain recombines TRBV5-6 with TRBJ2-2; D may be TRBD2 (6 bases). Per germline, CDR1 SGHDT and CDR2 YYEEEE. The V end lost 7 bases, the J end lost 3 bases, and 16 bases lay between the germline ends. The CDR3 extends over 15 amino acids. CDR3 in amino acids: CASVPSWGDTGELFF. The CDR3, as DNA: TGTGCCAGCGTCCCCTCGTGGGGGGACACCGGGGAGCTGTTTTTT.

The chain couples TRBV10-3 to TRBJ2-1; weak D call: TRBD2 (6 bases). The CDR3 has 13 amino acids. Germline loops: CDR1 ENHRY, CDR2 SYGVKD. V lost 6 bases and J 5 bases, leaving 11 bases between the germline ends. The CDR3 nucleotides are TGTGCCATCAGCGGGACTGGGGACAATGAGCAGTTCTTC. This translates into CAISGTGDNEQFF.

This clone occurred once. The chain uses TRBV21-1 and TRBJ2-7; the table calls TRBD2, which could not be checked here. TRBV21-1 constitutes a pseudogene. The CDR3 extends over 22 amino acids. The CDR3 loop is CASSKSASGANSGERSSYEQYV. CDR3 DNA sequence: TGTGCCAGCAGCAAATCGGCTAGCGGGGCCAATTCGGGTGAAAGGAGCTCCTACGAGCAGTACGTC.

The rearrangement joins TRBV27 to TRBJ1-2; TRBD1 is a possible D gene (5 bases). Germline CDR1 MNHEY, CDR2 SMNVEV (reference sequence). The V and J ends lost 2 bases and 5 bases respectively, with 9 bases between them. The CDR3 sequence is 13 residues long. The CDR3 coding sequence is TGTGCCAGCAGTTTACGGGGGGGGTATGGCTACACCTTC. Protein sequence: CASSLRGGYGYTF.

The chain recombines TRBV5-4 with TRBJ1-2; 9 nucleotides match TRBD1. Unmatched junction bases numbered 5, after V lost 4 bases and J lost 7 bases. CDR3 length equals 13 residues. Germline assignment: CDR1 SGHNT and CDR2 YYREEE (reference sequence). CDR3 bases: TGTGCCAGCAGCAGGACAGGGGAGGGTGGCTACACCTTC. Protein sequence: CASSRTGEGGYTF.

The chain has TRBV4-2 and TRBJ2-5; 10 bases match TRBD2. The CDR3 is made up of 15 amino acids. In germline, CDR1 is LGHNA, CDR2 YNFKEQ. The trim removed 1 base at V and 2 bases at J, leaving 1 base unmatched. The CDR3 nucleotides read TGTGCCAGCAGCCAAGTACTAGCGGGGCAAGAGACCCAGTACTTC. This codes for CASSQVLAGQETQYF.

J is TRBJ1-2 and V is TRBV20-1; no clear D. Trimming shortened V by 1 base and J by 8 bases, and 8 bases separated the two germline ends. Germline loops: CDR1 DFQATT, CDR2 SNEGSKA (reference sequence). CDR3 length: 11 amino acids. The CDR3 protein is CSARGGDGYTF. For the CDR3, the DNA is TGCAGTGCTAGAGGGGGAGACGGCTACACCTTC.